This is a list of T cell receptor beta chains from one sample in a study of glioma-infiltrating T cells. A single record per CDR3 protein comes from TCRdb applying MiXCR to the multiplex PCR reads. The table includes approximately 190,000 distinct CDR3 sequences, approximately 30% detected once. Sequencing used glioma tissue, nonneoplastic brain tissue, or PBMCs (not recorded which). Receptors were obtained from a human donor with low-grade glioma or glioblastoma, undergoing nonglioma brain surgery, or in good health (not recorded which). The CDR3 runs from the conserved cysteine through the conserved F or W. D genes are given only for firm matches. Only some rows state a clone size, as once, few, many or a class for expanded clones.

D gene: .; J gene: TRBJ2-7; clone size: many; V gene: TRBV7-6; CDR3 DNA: TGTGCCAGCAGCCCCGGGGCCCACAGAACCTACGAGCAGTACTTC; CDR3 protein: CASSPGAHRTYEQYF
D gene: .; J gene: TRBJ1-5; clone size: few; V gene: TRBV5-4; CDR3 DNA: TGTGCCAGCAGCTTGGAGGGGGGCGGACAGCCCCAGCATTTT; CDR3 protein: CASSLEGGGQPQHF
D gene: .; J gene: TRBJ2-7; clone size: many; V gene: TRBV27; CDR3 DNA: TGTGCCAGCAGTTTAGGATACCCCTACGAGCAGTACTTC; CDR3 protein: CASSLGYPYEQYF
D gene: TRBD1; J gene: TRBJ2-3; clone size: many; V gene: TRBV7-2; CDR3 DNA: TGTGCCAGCAGCGGGGACAGAGATACGCAGTATTTT; CDR3 protein: CASSGDRDTQYF
D gene: .; J gene: TRBJ2-7; clone size: many; V gene: TRBV7-2; CDR3 DNA: TGTGCCAGCAGCTCCCGATGGGGGGGGCAAGGAGGTTTAGAGCAGTACTTC; CDR3 protein: CASSSRWGGQGGLEQYF
D gene: .; J gene: TRBJ1-4; clone size: few; V gene: TRBV4-2; CDR3 DNA: TGTGCCAGCAGCCAAGATAGGGGGGACGACAATGAAAAACTGTTTTTT; CDR3 protein: CASSQDRGDDNEKLFF
D gene: .; J gene: TRBJ2-3; clone size: many; V gene: TRBV7-2; CDR3 DNA: TGTGCCAGCAGCTTAGGGGACTTTTCAGCGTATACGCAGTATTTT; CDR3 protein: CASSLGDFSAYTQYF
D gene: .; J gene: TRBJ1-1; clone size: many; V gene: TRBV7-9; CDR3 DNA: TGTGCCAGCAGCTTAGCAATGAACACTGAAGCTTTCTTT; CDR3 protein: CASSLAMNTEAFF
D gene: .; J gene: TRBJ2-5; clone size: many; V gene: TRBV6-1; CDR3 DNA: TGTGCCAGCGGTCGGCCCGGAGAGACCCAGTACTTC; CDR3 protein: CASGRPGETQYF
D gene: .; J gene: TRBJ1-1; clone size: many; V gene: TRBV9; CDR3 DNA: TGTGCCAGCAGCGTAGGGGCCCTGAGGATGAACACTGAAGCTTTCTTT; CDR3 protein: CASSVGALRMNTEAFF
D gene: .; J gene: TRBJ2-7; clone size: many; V gene: TRBV15; CDR3 DNA: TGTGCCACCAGCAAAACACCAGCGGTATCCTACGAGCAGTACTTC; CDR3 protein: CATSKTPAVSYEQYF
D gene: .; J gene: TRBJ2-3; clone size: .; V gene: TRBV30; CDR3 DNA: TGTGCCTGGAGTGTATCGAGCGTATGGCGGAACGGGCCGCAGTATTTT; CDR3 protein: CAWSVSSVWRNGPQYF
D gene: TRBD1; J gene: TRBJ2-7; clone size: many; V gene: TRBV27; CDR3 DNA: TGTGCCAGCAGTTTACGTCCCGGGTCGACAGGGGTAACCTACGAGCAGTACTTC; CDR3 protein: CASSLRPGSTGVTYEQYF
D gene: TRBD2; J gene: TRBJ2-1; clone size: .; V gene: TRBV11-2; CDR3 DNA: TGTGCCAGCACCTCCATAGGGTCGACTAGCGGGATCATCGAGTCCTACAATGAGCAGTTCTTC; CDR3 protein: CASTSIGSTSGIIESYNEQFF
D gene: TRBD2; J gene: TRBJ2-1; clone size: .; V gene: TRBV27; CDR3 DNA: TGTGCCTCATTCGGGTGGGCTAGCGGGAGTTACAATGAGCAGTTCTTC; CDR3 protein: CASFGWASGSYNEQFF
D gene: .; J gene: TRBJ1-6; clone size: .; V gene: TRBV7-8; CDR3 DNA: TGTGCCAGCAGCCGGGACATACTGGCCTCACCCCTCCACTTT; CDR3 protein: CASSRDILASPLHF
D gene: .; J gene: TRBJ2-7; clone size: .; V gene: TRBV5-1; CDR3 DNA: TGCGCCAGCAGCTTGGAAAGACAGGTCTCCAACGAGCAGTGCTTC; CDR3 protein: CASSLERQVSNEQCF
D gene: TRBD2; J gene: TRBJ2-1; clone size: .; V gene: TRBV13; CDR3 DNA: TGTGCCAGCAGCGTAGGAGCGGGAGTCTACAATGAGCAGTTCTTC; CDR3 protein: CASSVGAGVYNEQFF
D gene: TRBD1; J gene: TRBJ1-2; clone size: .; V gene: TRBV20-1; CDR3 DNA: TGCAGTGCTAGCGGCGGACAGGGGGAGAATGGCTACACCTTC; CDR3 protein: CSASGGQGENGYTF
D gene: .; J gene: TRBJ2-6; clone size: many; V gene: TRBV28; CDR3 DNA: TGTGCCAGCACCAGGCAATCCAACGTCCTGACTTTC; CDR3 protein: CASTRQSNVLTF
D gene: .; J gene: TRBJ2-5; clone size: many; V gene: TRBV20-1; CDR3 DNA: TGCAGTGCTAGAGGAACAGGGACCAACCAAGAGACCCAGTACTTC; CDR3 protein: CSARGTGTNQETQYF